Following are 24 T cell receptor beta chains from one sample sequenced in a study of CD8 T cells in Susac syndrome. Roughly 0.45 to 1 ug RNA was reverse transcribed with random hexamers. TCRdb called the immunoSEQ multiplex PCR reads again in MiXCR, with one record for every CDR3 protein. This sample has more than 95,000 distinct CDR3 sequences; roughly 93% occur once, and the top ten carry 0.093%. Sequencing input: CD4+ T cells from PBMCs. The receptor source for this set is a human donor with multiple sclerosis.

This clonotype came up once. The rearrangement joins TRBV18 to TRBJ1-1, with D unclear. V was pared by 5 bases and J by 1 base, with 11 bases between. CDR1 is KGHSH and CDR2 is LQKENI in the germline V gene. CDR3 length: 14 residues. CDR3 nucleotide sequence: TGTGCCAGCTCAACTACACCGTCGAACACTGAAGCTTTCTTT. Translating gives CASSTTPSNTEAFF.

This clonotype was recorded only once. V usage is TRBV2 and J usage is TRBJ2-3; D is undetermined. The length of the CDR3 is 15 residues. Trimming removed 1 base at V and 0 bases at J, with 8 bases between. Germline V gene data show CDR1 as SNHLY and CDR2 as FYNNEI. CDR3 nucleotide sequence: TGTGCCAGCAGTGAAGGACATCCGAGCACAGATACGCAGTATTTT. It specifies CASSEGHPSTDTQYF.

This clonotype was found once. The rearrangement joins TRBV29-1 to TRBJ2-5, with TRBD2 identical over 13 bases. CDR1 and CDR2 (germline): SQVTM, ANQGSEA. The CDR3 runs to 14 residues. Trimming took 6 bases from V and 1 from J; bases not matched to a gene: 2. CDR3 in amino acids: CSVGTSGVQETQYF. The CDR3 coding sequence is TGCAGCGTCGGGACTAGCGGGGTCCAAGAGACCCAGTACTTC.

The genes are TRBV14 and TRBJ1-1; weak D call: TRBD1 (6 bases). Germline V lookup: CDR1 SGHDN, CDR2 FVKESK. The CDR3 length is 14 residues. V lost 1 base, J lost 4 bases, and 10 bases lay in between. The chain's CDR3 is CASSQVGASTEAFF. DNA of the CDR3: TGTGCCAGCAGCCAAGTGGGGGCGAGCACTGAAGCTTTCTTT.

The chain employs TRBV20-1 and TRBJ1-1; unclear D gene. This CDR3 comprises 11 residues. The V gene lost 5 bases and the J gene lost 1 base, with 5 bases spanning the gap. Germline loops: CDR1 DFQATT, CDR2 SNEGSKA (reference sequence). The CDR3 nucleotides are TGCAGTGCTGTTAGGAACACTGAAGCTTTCTTT. This sequence encodes CSAVRNTEAFF.

The gene calls are TRBV3-1 and TRBJ2-7, with TRBD1 identical over 7 bases. This CDR3 comprises 14 residues. V lost 0 bases to trimming and J lost 6 bases; unmatched junction nucleotides: 5. Germline V lookup: CDR1 LGHDT, CDR2 YNNKEL (reference sequence). This chain's CDR3 is CASSQEGTVGEQYF. CDR3 nucleotides: TGTGCCAGCAGCCAAGAGGGGACAGTAGGCGAGCAGTACTTC.

This clonotype was detected a few times. This sequence joins TRBV6-6 and TRBJ1-1; D gene ambiguous. V was cut by 2 bases and J by 9 bases, with 10 bases left in between. The germline V gene encodes CDR1 MNHNY and CDR2 SVGAGI (reference sequence). The CDR3 totals 12 residues. CDR3 region: CASSYREGKAFF. The CDR3, as DNA: TGTGCCAGCAGTTACCGCGAGGGTAAAGCTTTCTTT.

This chain connects TRBV20-1 to TRBJ1-4; D unresolved. The V end was cut by 2 bases, the J end by 4 bases, with 8 bases between. This CDR3 has 13 residues. CDR1 and CDR2 from the germline V gene are DFQATT and SNEGSKA (reference sequence). This chain's CDR3 is CSARPGGNEKLFF. In nucleotides, the CDR3 is TGCAGTGCTAGACCGGGCGGTAATGAAAAACTGTTTTTT.

J is TRBJ2-7 and V is TRBV15; D unresolved. V was clipped by 1 base and J by 2 bases, with 9 bases between them. CDR3 length: 14 residues. Germline V lookup: CDR1 LNHNV, CDR2 YYDKDF (reference sequence). The CDR3 is CATSRVVGTYEQYF. The CDR3 DNA reads as TGTGCCACCAGCAGAGTGGTGGGAACCTACGAGCAGTACTTC.

This chain uses TRBV3-1 with TRBJ1-4; D unclear. Germline values: CDR1 LGHDT, CDR2 YNNKEL (reference sequence). V lost 3 bases and J lost 2, with 7 bases in between. The CDR3 is 14 residues long. As DNA, the CDR3 is TGTGCCAGCAGCCATTGGTCTACTAATGAAAAACTGTTTTTT. Protein sequence: CASSHWSTNEKLFF.

This chain joins TRBV20-1 and TRBJ1-6; 8 nucleotides align to TRBD1. The CDR3 extends over 15 amino acids. Losses at the gene ends were 6 bases for V and 9 bases for J; bases not matched to a gene: 13. In germline, CDR1 is DFQATT, CDR2 SNEGSKA (reference sequence). Written as DNA, the CDR3 is TGCAGTGCCGGCCGAGGACAGGGTATAGGTTCACCCCTCCACTTT. Its protein product is CSAGRGQGIGSPLHF.

The CDR3 DNA sequence: TGTGCCAGCAGCTTGCAGGGCGGGGGCAATCAGCCCCAGCATTTT. This codes for CASSLQGGGNQPQHF. The rearrangement links TRBV5-4 to TRBJ1-5; tentatively, D is TRBD1 (5 bases). The germline gives CDR1 SGHNT, CDR2 YYREEE (reference sequence). The V end was cut by 1 base, the J end by 2 bases, with 10 bases between. There are 15 residues in the CDR3.

The J gene is TRBJ2-7, the V gene TRBV7-2; the match to TRBD2 covers 8 bases. This CDR3 comprises 11 residues. J lost 11 bases, V lost 5 bases, and 5 bases had no gene match. Germline lookup yields CDR1 SGHTA and CDR2 FQGNSA. DNA for the CDR3: TGTGCCAGCAGCCCGGGGGGGGTAAAGTACTTC. Translating gives CASSPGGVKYF.

The rearrangement joins TRBV7-9 to TRBJ2-7, with unresolved D. The germline V and J ends were trimmed by 2 bases and 0 bases, with 8 bases remaining between them. The germline V gene has CDR1 SEHNR and CDR2 FQNEAQ (reference sequence). The CDR3 extends over 14 amino acids. CDR3: CASSLIGSSYEQYF. The CDR3 DNA reads TGTGCCAGCAGCTTAATTGGTAGCTCCTACGAGCAGTACTTC.

The rearrangement uses TRBV19 and TRBJ2-5, with 8 bases that match TRBD1. V gave up 5 bases and J gave up 5 bases; unmatched junction bases: 10. CDR1 and CDR2 from the germline V gene are LNHDA and SQIVND (reference sequence). The CDR3 is 15 residues long. The CDR3 coding sequence is TGTGCCAGTAGTTCCTGGCAGGGGGCTTTGGAGACCCAGTACTTC. The encoded protein is CASSSWQGALETQYF.

The chain combines TRBV7-9 with TRBJ2-1; D not resolved. CDR3 length: 12 amino acids. Per the germline V gene, CDR1 is SEHNR and CDR2 is FQNEAQ (reference sequence). Trimming pared 3 bases from V and 9 bases from J, leaving 9 bases between. This CDR3 reads CASSLTESEQFF. The CDR3 DNA follows: TGTGCCAGCAGCTTGACCGAAAGTGAGCAGTTCTTC.

J is TRBJ1-2 and V is TRBV12-3 or TRBV12-4, with 9 bases matching TRBD1. Germline trimming cut 5 bases from V and 0 bases from J; bases unmatched to any gene: 1. This CDR3 has 14 residues. CDR3 amino acids: CASSRQGANYGYTF. CDR3 nucleotide sequence: TGTGCCAGCAGTCGACAGGGGGCTAACTATGGCTACACCTTC.

The rearrangement uses TRBV5-1 and TRBJ2-5; D is ambiguous. This CDR3 is 14 amino acids long. The V end was cut by 0 bases, the J end by 4 bases, with 10 bases between. Germline CDR1 reads SGHRS; CDR2 reads YFSETQ. CDR3 sequence reads: CASSLGASRETQYF. CDR3 DNA: TGCGCCAGCAGCTTGGGAGCCAGTAGAGAGACCCAGTACTTC.

This clonotype appeared a few times. V and J are TRBV29-1 and TRBJ2-4; no clear D gene. The CDR3 is 15 amino acids. Germline V gives CDR1 SQVTM, CDR2 ANQGSEA. Trimming shortened V by 7 bases and J by 2 bases, and 18 bases separated the two germline ends. The CDR3: CSAELWGQSKNIQYF. Here the CDR3 DNA reads TGCAGCGCCGAGCTTTGGGGTCAATCCAAAAACATTCAGTACTTC.

The chain is built from TRBV3-1 and TRBJ1-2; TRBD1 is a possible D gene (5 bases). Between the trimmed V and J ends, which lost 1 base and 8 bases, there was a span of 8 bases. The CDR3 runs 12 residues. The V gene's germline CDR1 is LGHDT and CDR2 YNNKEL (reference sequence). DNA for the CDR3: TGTGCCAGCAGCCAAGCCGGGGGGGGCTACACCTTC. Protein sequence: CASSQAGGGYTF.

CDR3: CSGIQTSNYGYTF. The CDR3 nucleotides are TGCAGTGGGATACAGACTTCTAACTATGGCTACACCTTC. V gene TRBV20-1 combines with J gene TRBJ1-2; no clear D. Deletions cut 7 bases from V and 0 bases from J, with 12 bases between. The germline CDR1 and CDR2 sequences are DFQATT and SNEGSKA (reference sequence). The CDR3 consists of 13 residues.

CDR3: CASSLGAEETQYF. CDR3 nucleotides: TGTGCCAGCTCCCTGGGGGCGGAAGAGACCCAGTACTTC. The chain recombines TRBV7-9 with TRBJ2-5; a possible D gene is TRBD1 (6 bases). Germline CDR1 and CDR2: SEHNR and FQNEAQ (reference sequence). The CDR3 has 13 residues. Trimming left V 8 bases short and J 3 bases short, with 13 bases between.

This clonotype was seen just once. The gene calls are TRBV3-1 and TRBJ2-7; 11 bases fit TRBD1. The CDR3 has 15 amino acids. Unmatched junction bases numbered 2, after V lost 1 base and J lost 3 bases. Germline values: CDR1 LGHDT, CDR2 YNNKEL (reference sequence). CDR3 sequence (DNA): TGTGCCAGCAGCCAAGTAGGGACAGGGGGCTACGAGCAGTACTTC. This encodes CASSQVGTGGYEQYF.

The genes are TRBV27 and TRBJ1-5; D gene ambiguous. CDR1 and CDR2 (germline): MNHEY, SMNVEV (reference sequence). Trimming left V 4 bases short and J 0 bases short, with 10 bases between. CDR3 length equals 15 residues. The CDR3 here is CASSWTMYSNQPQHF. The CDR3 DNA is TGTGCCAGCAGTTGGACCATGTATAGCAATCAGCCCCAGCATTTT.